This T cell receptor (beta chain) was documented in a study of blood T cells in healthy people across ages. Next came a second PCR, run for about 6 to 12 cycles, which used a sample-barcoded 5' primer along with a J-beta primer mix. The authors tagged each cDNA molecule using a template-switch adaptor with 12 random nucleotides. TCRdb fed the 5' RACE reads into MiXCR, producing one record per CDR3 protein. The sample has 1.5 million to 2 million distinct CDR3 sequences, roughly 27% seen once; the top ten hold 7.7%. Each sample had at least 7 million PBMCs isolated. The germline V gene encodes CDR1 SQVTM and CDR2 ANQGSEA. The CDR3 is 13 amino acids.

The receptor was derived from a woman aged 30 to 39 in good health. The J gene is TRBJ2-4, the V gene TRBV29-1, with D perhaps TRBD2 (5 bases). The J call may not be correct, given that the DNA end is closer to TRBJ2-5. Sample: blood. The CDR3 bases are TGCAGCGTTGAAAACGGAGGTGTTCAGACCCAGTACTTC. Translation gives CSVENGGVQTQYF.